This passage covers 12 T cell receptor beta chains from one sample sequenced in a study of T cells in Graves' hyperthyroidism and ophthalmopathy. Amplified TCR beta CDR3 regions derived from RNA transcripts. Initially, a first-round RT-PCR of the TCR CDR3 employed the HTBI primer set. TCRdb reanalysed the multiplex PCR reads using MiXCR and keeps one entry per CDR3 protein. The sample records hundreds of thousands of distinct CDR3 sequences, roughly 21% being singletons. Sequencing was performed on blood. The receptors originated from a man in his forties with Graves' ophthalmopathy.

Concerning this clonotype: A much bigger clone sits one base away, suggesting this may be a read error. The chain uses TRBV12-3 or TRBV12-4 and TRBJ2-1, with 11 positions matching TRBD2. The CDR3 totals 16 residues. CDR3 nucleotide sequence: TGTGCCAGCAGGGGCCGGGGGACTAGCGGACTCAATGAGCAGCTCTTC. Protein: CASRGRGTSGLNEQLF.

This clonotype was counted at least ten times. The chain has TRBV30 and TRBJ2-1; 15 nucleotides line up with TRBD2. V lost 0 bases, J lost 0 bases, and 9 bases stayed unmatched. This CDR3 is 20 amino acids long. Germline V CDR1 and CDR2: GTSNPN, SVGIG (reference sequence). The CDR3 sequence: CAWSVEGTSGGKSSYNEQFF. The CDR3 DNA reads as TGTGCCTGGAGTGTAGAGGGGACTAGCGGGGGGAAAAGCTCCTACAATGAGCAGTTCTTC. The full variable domain, in which reference TRBV30 and TRBJ2-1 provide the parts outside the CDR3, is SQTIHQWPATLVQPVGSPLSLECTVEGTSNPNLYWYRQAAGRGLQLLFYSVGIGQISSEVPQNLSASRPQDRQFILSSKKLLLSDSGFYLCAWSVEGTSGGKSSYNEQFFGPGTRLTVL.

The chain recombines TRBV4-2 with TRBJ2-3, with 11 bases aligning to TRBD2. CDR1 is LGHNA and CDR2 is YNFKEQ in the germline V gene. J was trimmed by 5 bases and V by 4 bases; bases with no gene match: 8. The CDR3 covers 16 residues. CDR3 in DNA: TGTGCCAGCAGCCCTGGGACTAGCGGCCCATTAGATACGCAGTATTTT. It codes for CASSPGTSGPLDTQYF.

The V gene is TRBV7-9, the J gene TRBJ1-2; tentative D call: TRBD1 (5 bases). The CDR3 is made up of 13 amino acids. CDR1 SEHNR and CDR2 FQNEAQ come from the germline V gene (reference sequence). V dropped 5 bases and J dropped 7 bases, with 14 bases sitting between them. CDR3 protein: CASSQGPRLGYTF. The CDR3 nucleotides are TGTGCCAGCAGCCAGGGACCGCGACTTGGCTACACCTTC. Variable domain in full (rest from reference TRBV7-9 and TRBJ1-2): DTGVSQNPRHKITKRGQNVTFRCDPISEHNRLYWYRQTLGQGPEFLTYFQNEAQLEKSRLLSDRFSAERPKGSFSTLEIQRTEQGDSAMYLCASSQGPRLGYTFGSGTRLTVV.

This clonotype came up many times. This chain uses TRBV30 with TRBJ1-1; D might be TRBD1 (5 bases). Germline CDR1 GTSNPN, CDR2 SVGIG (reference sequence). This CDR3 is 13 amino acids long. Between the trimmed V and J ends, which lost 0 bases and 0 bases, there was a span of 5 bases. CDR3: CAWSVGLNTEAFF. CDR3 DNA sequence: TGTGCCTGGAGTGTGGGACTGAACACTGAAGCTTTCTTT.

V usage is TRBV6-1 and J usage is TRBJ1-5; 10 bases map to TRBD1. Trimming at V came to 1 base and at J to 6 bases, leaving 3 bases not matched to a gene. CDR3 length: 15 residues. Germline V gene lookup returns CDR1 MNHNS and CDR2 SASEGT. DNA of the CDR3: TGTGCCAGCAGTGAAGGGACAGGGGGAGCTCAGCCCCAGCATTTT. This sequence encodes CASSEGTGGAQPQHF.

Details on this clonotype: Possible read error: a much larger clone is one base away. The chain employs TRBV2 and TRBJ2-1; 13 bases match TRBD2. J lost 8 bases, V lost 7 bases, and 8 bases had no gene match. This CDR3 region has 15 residues. Germline V gene lookup returns CDR1 SNHLY and CDR2 FYNNEI. This CDR3 reads CASTEGLAGEDEQFF. CDR3 bases: TGTGCCAGCACCGAAGGACTAGCGGGAGAGGATGAGCAGTTCTTC.

This clonotype occurred many times. The chain is built from TRBV10-3 and TRBJ2-3; D ambiguous. Germline assignment: CDR1 ENHRY and CDR2 SYGVKD. This CDR3 is 12 amino acids long. The V and J ends lost 3 bases and 3 bases respectively, with 4 bases between them. DNA for the CDR3: TGTGCCATCAGTGACTCGACAGATACGCAGTATTTT. It specifies CAISDSTDTQYF.

This clonotype was observed a few times. The rearrangement uses TRBV2 and TRBJ1-5; the D gene is possibly TRBD1 (6 bases). The CDR3 is 16 amino acids. The germline V gene encodes CDR1 SNHLY and CDR2 FYNNEI. Trimming removed 4 bases from V and 4 bases from J, with 17 bases in between. The CDR3 DNA reads as TGTGCCAGCAGTGGGGAGGGGGGGGCTGTGAATCAGCCCCAGCATTTT. It encodes CASSGEGGAVNQPQHF.

This clonotype was counted only a few times. The V call is TRBV20-1, the J call TRBJ2-7, with 7 bases lining up with TRBD1. Germline V gene data show CDR1 as DFQATT and CDR2 as SNEGSKA (reference sequence). This CDR3 region has 11 residues. V lost 7 bases and J lost 5; bases outside the gene matches: 5. For the CDR3, the DNA is TGCAGTGTGAGGGGGCTCCACGAGCAGTACTTC. It yields the protein CSVRGLHEQYF.

This clonotype was observed a few times. This chain links TRBV28 with TRBJ2-1, with D possibly matching TRBD2 (6 bases). The V end was cut by 6 bases, the J end by 0 bases, with 12 bases between. The CDR3 is 15 amino acids. Germline CDR1 and CDR2: MDHEN and SYDVKM. Written as DNA, the CDR3 is TGTGCCAGCAGCTCCTTAGCGGACTCCTACAATGAGCAGTTCTTC. It codes for CASSSLADSYNEQFF. Using reference TRBV28 and TRBJ2-1 for the parts outside the CDR3, the full variable domain is DVKVTQSSRYLVKRTGEKVFLECVQDMDHENMFWYRQDPGLGLRLIYFSYDVKMKEKGDIPEGYSVSREKKERFSLILESASTNQTSMYLCASSSLADSYNEQFFGPGTRLTVL.

This clonotype has a count of ten or more. J is TRBJ1-1 and V is TRBV12-3 or TRBV12-4, with 9 positions matching TRBD1. Trimming at V came to 1 base and at J to 1 base, leaving 1 base not matched to a gene. The CDR3 runs 15 residues. The CDR3 DNA reads TGTGCCAGCAGTTTAGGGGACAGGGCGAACACTGAAGCTTTCTTT. This gives the protein CASSLGDRANTEAFF.